The entry below describes one T cell receptor (beta chain). Its antigen is currently not known. No base-level quality is on record; no much larger clone is a single base apart. The CDR3 measures 14 amino acids from cysteine to phenylalanine. The kept DNA is CDR3 alone, 42 bases in frame from the first base. V trim: 5 bases; J trim: 9 bases; unmatched bases: 5. CDR1 and CDR2 (KGHSH, LQKENI) derive from the germline V gene. These data are taken from a study of T cell responses to AZD1222 COVID-19 vaccine (dated by TCRdb to 2020 to 2022). For context, the study as a whole: TCR sequencing covered 233 trial participants: nearly 210 given two doses of AZD1222 and 26 given two doses of MenACWY control vaccine. Trial participants were enrolled into age subgroups of 18-55, 56-69 and 70-plus years, which contained about 160, 30 and 59 TCR-sequenced participants, respectively. What the research found in general, with its limitations: Conclusions about previously exposed vaccinees are limited, since just a handful of AZD1222 recipients were seropositive for SARS-CoV-2 at baseline. Participants were mostly white British and included more females than males, and it was suggested by the authors that clonal diversity may have been underestimated. Nearly half of unique spike-specific TCRs reportedly recognized epitopes outside regions mutated in the B.1.351 and B.1.1.7 variants. CD4 TCRs associated with the vaccine covered the entire spike protein, and the dominant responses were in regions 160-218 and 743-854. Because no samples from the day 14 peak response were available, repertoires could be characterized only after the peak T cell response. In the small 56-69-year group, the increase in depth fell short of significance, most likely because of low power. After two AZD1222 doses, both the breadth and the depth of spike-specific TCRs were significantly higher than at day 0 and than in MenACWY recipients.

The CDR3 regions of human TCRbeta chains were analyzed by immunosequencing. The original methods were these. TCRs in the repertoires were compared against a reference library of SARS-CoV-2-specific TCRs that had been generated with the MIRA antigen-specificity platform. Breadth was defined as the fraction of unique TCRs that were SARS-CoV-2-associated. Depth was defined as the fraction of total T cells that were SARS-CoV-2-associated. Each spike-specific TCR was assigned to its reactive spike region and to a CD4 or CD8 class using the MIRA data. Log10-transformed breadth and depth values were compared by one-way ANOVA with Sidak's multiple comparisons tests. TCRdb re-hosts the immuneACCESS table, in-frame sequences only. Its copies lack some clones; in the studies checked, an unresolved V gene accounts for under half of them, and the cause for the rest is not known. That table gives V, J and clone size, and the DNA gave D and trimming. Recorded for this sample are about 200,000 clones; approximately 93% of them occurred a single time. The top ten clones comprise about 1% of the sample.

The time point label of this sample denotes: about 28 days (+/-7) after the second vaccine dose. AZD1222 recipients given second doses at about 4 weeks or at about 12 weeks were pooled, since spike-specific TCR depth and breadth were not found to differ between the two schedules. Samples from vaccinated people were obtained from the UK trials COV001 and COV002, which included a single-blind randomized controlled phase 2/3 trial of AZD1222 (ChAdOx1 nCoV-19) in healthy adults. Trial participant PBMC samples were collected at day 0 and day 28 after the second dose for TCRbeta chain sequencing. This receptor chain uses TRBV18 and TRBJ2-1; 12 central bases correspond to TRBD1. The sample in question was peripheral blood, obtained 28 days after the second AZD1222 dose. This TCR was recovered from an adult who received the AZD1222 COVID-19 vaccine. CDR3 region: CASSSPGQGAEQFF. The DNA reads TGTGCCAGCTCATCTCCGGGACAGGGGGCTGAGCAGTTCTTC.